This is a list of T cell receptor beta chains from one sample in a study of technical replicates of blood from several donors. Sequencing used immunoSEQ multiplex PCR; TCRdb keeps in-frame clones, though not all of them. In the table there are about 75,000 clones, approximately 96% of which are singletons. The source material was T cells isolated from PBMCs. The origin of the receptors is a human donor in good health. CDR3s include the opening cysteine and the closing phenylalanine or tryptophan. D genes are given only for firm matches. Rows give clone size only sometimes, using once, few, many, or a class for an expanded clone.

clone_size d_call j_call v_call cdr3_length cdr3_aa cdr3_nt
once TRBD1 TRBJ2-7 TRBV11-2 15 CASSSRDRRTYEQYF TGTGCCAGCAGCTCCCGGGACAGGAGGACCTACGAGCAGTACTTC
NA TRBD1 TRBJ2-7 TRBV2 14 CASSASGQGSEQYF TGTGCCAGCAGTGCCTCGGGACAGGGCAGCGAGCAGTACTTC
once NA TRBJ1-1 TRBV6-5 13 CASSTPSHTEAFF TGTGCCAGCAGCACGCCGAGTCACACTGAAGCTTTCTTT
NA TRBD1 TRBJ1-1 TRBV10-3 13 CAISDRVGTEAFF TGTGCCATCAGCGACAGGGTGGGCACTGAAGCTTTCTTT
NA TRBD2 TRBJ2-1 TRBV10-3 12 CAIGGGGLEQFF TGTGCCATCGGGGGCGGGGGGCTTGAGCAGTTCTTC
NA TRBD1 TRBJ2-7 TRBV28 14 CASVRDRVFHEQYF TGTGCCAGCGTACGGGACAGGGTCTTCCACGAGCAGTACTTC
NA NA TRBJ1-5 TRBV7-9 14 CASSPQSAGQPQHF TGTGCCAGCAGCCCCCAATCGGCAGGTCAGCCCCAGCATTTT
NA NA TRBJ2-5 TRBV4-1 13 CASSQVSGETQYF TGCGCCAGCAGCCAAGTTTCGGGAGAGACCCAGTACTTC
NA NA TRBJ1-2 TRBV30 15 CAWLRDYRAGYGYTF TGTGCCTGGCTCCGAGACTACAGGGCCGGCTATGGCTACACCTTC
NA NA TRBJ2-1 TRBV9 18 CASSASPPREITYNEQFF TGTGCCAGCAGCGCCTCCCCCCCCAGGGAAATAACGTACAATGAGCAGTTCTTC
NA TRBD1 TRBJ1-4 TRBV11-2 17 CASSLTTTGTGSGKLFF TGTGCCAGCAGCCTAACAACCACCGGGACAGGGAGTGGAAAACTGTTTTTT
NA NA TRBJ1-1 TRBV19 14 CASRPSGLNTEAFF TGTGCCAGTAGGCCCTCAGGGTTGAACACTGAAGCTTTCTTT
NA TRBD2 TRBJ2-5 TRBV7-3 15 CASSFVAGAQETQYF TGTGCCAGCAGTTTCGTAGCGGGGGCACAAGAGACCCAGTACTTC
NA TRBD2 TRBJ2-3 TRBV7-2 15 CASSPPSGGSDTQYF TGTGCCAGCAGCCCTCCGTCGGGGGGGTCAGATACGCAGTATTTT
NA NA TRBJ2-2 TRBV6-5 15 CASRAGTQNTGELFF TGTGCCAGCAGGGCCGGGACTCAGAACACCGGGGAGCTGTTTTTT
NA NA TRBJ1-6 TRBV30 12 CAQTASGSPLHF TGTGCACAGACAGCTTCAGGTTCACCCCTCCACTTT
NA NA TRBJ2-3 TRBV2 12 CASSDGGDTQYF TGTGCCAGCAGTGACGGCGGAGATACGCAGTATTTT
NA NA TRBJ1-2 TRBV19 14 CASAKHRDNYGYTF TGTGCCAGTGCAAAACACAGGGATAACTATGGCTACACCTTC
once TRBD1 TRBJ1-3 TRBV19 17 CASSDRTGLGSGNTIYF TGTGCCAGTAGTGACAGGACAGGCCTAGGCTCTGGAAACACCATATATTTT
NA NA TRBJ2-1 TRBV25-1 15 CASSEIGTKWGEQFF TGTGCCAGCAGTGAAATAGGGACAAAATGGGGTGAGCAGTTCTTC
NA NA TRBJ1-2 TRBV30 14 CAWSLQGRPEGYTF TGTGCCTGGAGTCTACAGGGCCGTCCGGAAGGCTACACCTTC
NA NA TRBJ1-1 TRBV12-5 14 CASGSLGGSAEAFF TGTGCTAGTGGCTCTTTGGGGGGATCCGCTGAAGCTTTCTTT
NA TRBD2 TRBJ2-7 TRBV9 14 CASSVSGTSYEQYF TGTGCCAGCAGCGTATCCGGGACTAGCTACGAGCAGTACTTC
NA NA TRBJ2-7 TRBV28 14 CASSSHHRVGEQYF TGTGCCAGCAGTTCACATCACAGGGTGGGCGAGCAGTACTTC
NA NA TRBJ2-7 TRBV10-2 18 CASSGGSQGATVANEQYF TGCGCCAGCAGCGGGGGGTCGCAGGGGGCGACGGTAGCGAACGAGCAGTACTTC
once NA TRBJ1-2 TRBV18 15 CASSLGVGLNYGYTF TGTGCCAGCTCACTCGGGGTCGGGCTGAACTATGGCTACACCTTC
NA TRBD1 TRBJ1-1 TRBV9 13 CASSVGQGHEAFF TGTGCCAGCAGCGTCGGACAGGGGCATGAAGCTTTCTTT
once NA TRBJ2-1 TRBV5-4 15 CASSLLVREYNEQFF TGTGCCAGCAGCTTGTTGGTCAGGGAATACAATGAGCAGTTCTTC
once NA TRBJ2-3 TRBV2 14 CASGPRTGTDTQYF TGTGCCAGCGGACCAAGAACGGGGACAGATACGCAGTATTTT
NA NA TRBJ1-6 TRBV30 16 CAWSVGPAGGNSPLHF TGTGCCTGGAGTGTCGGACCGGCTGGAGGGAATTCACCCCTCCACTTT
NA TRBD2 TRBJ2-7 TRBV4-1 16 CASSPLLAGGLDEQYF TGCGCCAGCAGCCCCCTTCTAGCGGGAGGGCTCGACGAGCAGTACTTC
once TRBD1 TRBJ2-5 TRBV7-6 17 CASSLAPQGSGGETQYF TGTGCCAGCAGCTTAGCGCCACAGGGGTCCGGTGGGGAGACCCAGTACTTC
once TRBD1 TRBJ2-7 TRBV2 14 CASTVQGSPYEQYF TGTGCCAGCACCGTACAGGGGAGTCCCTACGAGCAGTACTTC
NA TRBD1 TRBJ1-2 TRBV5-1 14 CASSLGQGKDGYTF TGCGCCAGCAGCTTGGGACAGGGTAAGGATGGCTACACCTTC
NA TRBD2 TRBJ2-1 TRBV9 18 CASSVTPGTSGGYNEQFF TGTGCCAGCAGCGTCACCCCGGGGACTAGCGGGGGGTACAATGAGCAGTTCTTC
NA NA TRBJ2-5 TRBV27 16 CASSRSRRDYQETQYF TGTGCCAGCAGCCGCTCCCGCAGGGATTACCAAGAGACCCAGTACTTC
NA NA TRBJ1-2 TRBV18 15 CASSPPGSGEYGYTF TGTGCCAGCTCACCACCGGGCTCAGGCGAGTATGGCTACACCTTC
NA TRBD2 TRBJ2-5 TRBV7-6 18 CASSQPRGGSSNQETQYF TGTGCCAGCAGCCAACCGCGGGGGGGCTCCTCTAACCAAGAGACCCAGTACTTC
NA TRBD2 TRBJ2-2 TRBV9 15 CASSSRPGGTGELFF TGTGCCAGCAGCTCCCGACCGGGGGGAACCGGGGAGCTGTTTTTT
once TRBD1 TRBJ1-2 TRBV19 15 CASSLTGTGNYGYTF TGTGCCAGTAGTTTAACCGGGACAGGGAACTATGGCTACACCTTC
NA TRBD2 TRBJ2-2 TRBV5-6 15 CASSIGLAGSGELFF TGTGCCAGCAGCATCGGACTAGCGGGAAGCGGGGAGCTGTTTTTT
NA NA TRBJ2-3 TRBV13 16 CASSWIQGPYTDTQYF TGTGCCAGCAGCTGGATACAGGGCCCTTACACAGATACGCAGTATTTT
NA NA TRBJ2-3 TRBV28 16 CASSLSRSGSTDTQYF TGTGCCAGCAGTCTAAGTAGAAGCGGGAGCACAGATACGCAGTATTTT
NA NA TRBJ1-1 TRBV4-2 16 CASSQHSGQPNTEAFF TGTGCCAGCAGCCAGCACAGCGGACAGCCGAACACTGAAGCTTTCTTT
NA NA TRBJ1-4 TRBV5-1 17 CASSLRVRVHAEEKLFF TGCGCCAGCAGCTTAAGGGTCAGGGTTCACGCAGAGGAAAAACTGTTTTTT
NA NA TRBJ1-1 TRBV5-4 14 CASSPQAPNTEAFF TGTGCCAGCAGCCCTCAGGCCCCGAACACTGAAGCTTTCTTT
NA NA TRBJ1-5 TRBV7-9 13 CASSLGRFQPQHF TGTGCCAGCAGCTTAGGGAGGTTCCAGCCCCAGCATTTT
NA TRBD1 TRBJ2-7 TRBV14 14 CASSAYRGNYEQYF TGTGCCAGCAGCGCTTACAGGGGAAACTACGAGCAGTACTTC
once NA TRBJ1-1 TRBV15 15 CATSRSGSLATEAFF TGTGCCACCAGCAGATCCGGGTCATTGGCCACTGAAGCTTTCTTT
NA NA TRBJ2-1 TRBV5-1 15 CASRPGQRVNNEQFF TGCGCCAGCAGACCAGGGCAAAGGGTCAACAATGAGCAGTTCTTC
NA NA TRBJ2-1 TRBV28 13 CASRPDSYNEQFF TGTGCCAGCAGACCCGACAGCTACAATGAGCAGTTCTTC
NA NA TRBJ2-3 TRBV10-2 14 CASSESGAASTQYF TGCGCCAGCAGTGAGTCGGGCGCCGCGTCTACGCAGTATTTT
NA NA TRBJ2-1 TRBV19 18 CASSIQSGALSKNNEQFF TGTGCCAGTAGTATCCAGTCAGGGGCCCTAAGCAAAAACAATGAGCAGTTCTTC